The 28 T cell receptor beta chains reported below all come from one sample, sequenced in a study of CD8 T cells in Susac syndrome (dated by TCRdb to between 2018 and 2021). The library was made by the immunoSEQ multiplex PCR assay. RNA was extracted using the RNeasy kit, and roughly 0.5 to 1 ug of the RNA was reverse transcribed with random hexamers. TCRdb reran the public reads through fastp at Q25 and MiXCR, keeping productive beta chains. Rows are combined by CDR3 protein, so each entry shows the most common genes and DNA. Within this sample are approximately 70,000 distinct CDR3 sequences, with 96% of them counted one time only. 0.11% of the sample lies in the top ten. The material sequenced was CD4+ T cells from PBMCs. The receptors stem from a human donor with multiple sclerosis.

The chain couples TRBV11-2 to TRBJ2-7; D ambiguous. V was pared by 1 base and J by 2 bases, with 9 bases between. This CDR3 contains 14 residues. In germline, CDR1 is SGHAT, CDR2 FQNNGV. CDR3 coding DNA: TGTGCCAGCAGCTTAGTTAGTACAACCTACGAGCAGTACTTC. It translates to CASSLVSTTYEQYF. Complete variable domain (other parts from reference TRBV11-2 and TRBJ2-7): EAGVAQSPRYKIIEKRQSVAFWCNPISGHATLYWYQQILGQGPKLLIQFQNNGVVDDSQLPKDRFSAERLKGVDSTLKIQPAKLEDSAVYLCASSLVSTTYEQYFGPGTRLTVT.

CDR3 in DNA: TGTGCCAGCAGACGCGGGACGCAGAACACTGAAGCTTTCTTT. Protein product: CASRRGTQNTEAFF. The chain joins TRBV27 to TRBJ1-1, with D possibly being TRBD1 (5 bases). The germline V gene has CDR1 MNHEY and CDR2 SMNVEV (reference sequence). Trimming shortened V by 6 bases and J by 1 base, and 12 bases separated the two germline ends. This CDR3 spans 14 amino acids.

In DNA, the CDR3 is TGTGCCAGCAGCTTAGAACAGGGTCCCGGGGAGCTGTTTTTT. As protein: CASSLEQGPGELFF. The rearrangement links TRBV11-2 to TRBJ2-2, with a possible D match to TRBD1 (6 bases). Trimming removed 0 bases from V and 6 bases from J, with 8 bases in between. The CDR3 covers 14 residues. Germline CDR1 reads SGHAT; CDR2 reads FQNNGV.

The V gene is TRBV19, the J gene TRBJ1-2; 9 nucleotides align to TRBD1. The germline V gene encodes CDR1 LNHDA and CDR2 SQIVND (reference sequence). Trimming at V came to 8 bases and at J to 6 bases, leaving 10 bases not matched to a gene. CDR3 length: 14 residues. CDR3 protein: CASRIRDRAHGYTF. For the CDR3, the DNA is TGTGCCAGTCGAATCCGGGACAGGGCGCATGGCTACACCTTC.

This clonotype was observed a single time. The chain uses TRBV24-1 and TRBJ1-5; D might be TRBD1 (6 bases). The germline V gene encodes CDR1 KGHDR and CDR2 SFDVKD. V was shortened by 5 bases and J by 7 bases, with 17 bases between the two germline ends. This CDR3 has 15 amino acids. CDR3 bases: TGTGCCACCAGTGCGGGAGGGGGGGGCGGACAGCCCCAGCATTTT. Translating it yields CATSAGGGGGQPQHF.

This chain uses TRBV29-1 with TRBJ1-5, with a possible D match to TRBD1 (6 bases). Trimming took 4 bases from V and 7 from J, leaving 14 bases between them. This CDR3 has 13 amino acids. Germline CDR1 SQVTM, CDR2 ANQGSEA. The CDR3 is CSVAEQGDQPQHF. CDR3 DNA: TGCAGCGTTGCGGAACAGGGTGACCAGCCCCAGCATTTT.

The rearrangement links TRBV12-3 or TRBV12-4 to TRBJ1-6; tentatively, D is TRBD1 (6 bases). The CDR3 runs 18 residues. V was shortened by 2 bases and J by 8 bases, with 22 bases between the two germline ends. The CDR3, as DNA: TGTGCCAGCAGTTTAATGGGGGCGTTTATTTCGGAGGATTCACCCCTCCACTTT. It encodes CASSLMGAFISEDSPLHF.

This clonotype came up a few times. CDR3 amino acids: CSVAPRGDEQYF. For the CDR3, the DNA is TGCAGCGTTGCTCCGAGAGGGGACGAGCAGTACTTC. This chain connects TRBV29-1 to TRBJ2-7; TRBD1 or TRBD2 may be the D gene (5 bases each). From germline, CDR1 is SQVTM and CDR2 ANQGSEA. The CDR3 runs to 12 residues. V lost 4 bases to trimming and J lost 5 bases, with 12 bases between them.

This sequence joins TRBV27 and TRBJ2-3; possible D gene TRBD1, 5 bases. The V and J ends lost 5 bases and 2 bases respectively, with 11 bases between them. This CDR3 spans 14 amino acids. Germline CDR1 and CDR2: MNHEY and SMNVEV (reference sequence). The CDR3 nucleotides read TGTGCCAGCAGTAACCGACAGTCCACAGATACGCAGTATTTT. Encoded protein: CASSNRQSTDTQYF.

The V and J genes are TRBV20-1 and TRBJ2-5; D might be TRBD2 (7 bases). V lost 6 bases and J 3 bases, leaving 23 bases between the germline ends. Germline lookup yields CDR1 DFQATT and CDR2 SNEGSKA (reference sequence). This CDR3 is built from 16 residues. The CDR3: CSAENMAGALKETQYF. The CDR3 region has the DNA TGCAGTGCCGAGAACATGGCGGGGGCCCTAAAAGAGACCCAGTACTTC.

The DNA for the CDR3 is TGTGCCAGCAGCTTACCCGGGACAGGGGCCACTGAAGCTTTCTTT. It specifies CASSLPGTGATEAFF. The J gene is TRBJ1-1, the V gene TRBV5-4, with 10 bases identical to TRBD1. CDR3 length: 15 amino acids. Germline V gene lookup returns CDR1 SGHNT and CDR2 YYREEE (reference sequence). The trim removed 2 bases at V and 4 bases at J, leaving 5 bases unmatched.

DNA of the CDR3: TGTGCCAGCAGCGCACCGGGGCAAGCTAACTATGGCTACACCTTC. It is translated as CASSAPGQANYGYTF. This sequence joins TRBV28 and TRBJ1-2; weak D call: TRBD1 (5 bases). This CDR3 has 15 residues. Germline V gene data show CDR1 as MDHEN and CDR2 as SYDVKM. Trimming pared 6 bases from V and 0 bases from J, leaving 14 bases between.

The V and J genes are TRBV12-3 or TRBV12-4 and TRBJ2-1, with 11 bases identical to TRBD1. Unmatched junction bases numbered 13, after V lost 4 bases and J lost 8 bases. The CDR3 consists of 17 residues. CDR3 sequence (DNA): TGTGCCAGCAGTTCCGGACAGGGGGCTACGGCCAGGCATGAGCAGTTCTTC. Translating gives CASSSGQGATARHEQFF.

The chain is built from TRBV5-4 and TRBJ2-2; no firm D call. This CDR3 is 12 amino acids long. V lost 4 bases to trimming and J lost 6 bases, with 7 bases between them. Germline lookup yields CDR1 SGHNT and CDR2 YYREEE (reference sequence). This CDR3 is CASSVRPGELFF. CDR3 in DNA: TGTGCCAGCAGCGTCCGTCCCGGGGAGCTGTTTTTT.

This chain uses TRBV9 with TRBJ1-6; D possibly corresponds to TRBD1 (5 bases). Germline CDR1 is SGDLS and CDR2 is YYNGEE. V shed 0 bases and J shed 6 bases, with 13 bases lying between them. The CDR3 is made up of 16 amino acids. CDR3 nucleotides: TGTGCCAGCAGCGTAGAGCCGGGGGGAGGTAATTCACCCCTCCACTTT. Translation: CASSVEPGGGNSPLHF.

The chain combines TRBV29-1 with TRBJ2-1; 11 bases align to TRBD1. This CDR3 spans 15 amino acids. V was clipped by 3 bases and J by 8 bases; unmatched bases: 9. In germline, CDR1 is SQVTM, CDR2 ANQGSEA. The CDR3 region has the DNA TGCAGCGTTGAGCGTGGGACAGGGGGGGATGATGAGCAGTTCTTC. Protein sequence: CSVERGTGGDDEQFF.

The V and J genes are TRBV3-1 and TRBJ1-6; 8 bases match TRBD1. There are 14 residues in the CDR3. Germline values: CDR1 LGHDT, CDR2 YNNKEL (reference sequence). With 5 bases clipped from V and 5 bases from J, the junction kept 2 bases outside the gene matches. In DNA form, the CDR3 reads TGTGCCAGCAGCGTGGGACAGGATAATTCACCCCTCCACTTT. This gives the protein CASSVGQDNSPLHF.

This chain links TRBV28 with TRBJ2-5; D is undetermined. V lost 6 bases to trimming and J lost 1 base, with 3 bases between them. The CDR3 has 11 residues. The V gene's germline CDR1 is MDHEN and CDR2 SYDVKM. CDR3 residues: CASRIQETQYF. In nucleotides, the CDR3 is TGTGCCAGCAGGATCCAAGAGACCCAGTACTTC.

The DNA for the CDR3 is TGCAGTGCCATTCCCGGCAGGGTGGGGAACACTGAAGCTTTCTTT. Translation gives CSAIPGRVGNTEAFF. The V gene is TRBV20-1, the J gene TRBJ1-1; tentatively, D is TRBD1 (5 bases). CDR3 length equals 15 residues. CDR1 is DFQATT and CDR2 is SNEGSKA in the germline V gene (reference sequence). Trimming took off 6 bases at V and 1 base at J, with 18 bases between the two ends.

The chain has TRBV7-9 and TRBJ1-5; 10 positions match TRBD1. Germline V gives CDR1 SEHNR, CDR2 FQNEAQ (reference sequence). The CDR3 runs 14 residues. Trimming at V came to 5 bases and at J to 6 bases, leaving 4 bases not matched to a gene. For the CDR3, the DNA is TGTGCCAGCAGCACGGGACAGGGGCCTCAGCCCCAGCATTTT. This encodes CASSTGQGPQPQHF.

CDR3 in DNA: TGCGCCAGCAGCAGCGGGACAGGGAGAGAAAAACTGTTTTTT. As protein: CASSSGTGREKLFF. The chain joins TRBV5-1 to TRBJ1-4; TRBD1 matches 9 bases. The junction had 6 bases not matched to a gene; V was cut back by 4 bases and J by 8 bases. This CDR3 region has 14 residues. Germline V gives CDR1 SGHRS, CDR2 YFSETQ.

The CDR3 bases are TGCAGTGCTAGAGATGGAGGGGCCCAAGAGACCCAGTACTTC. This codes for CSARDGGAQETQYF. The chain couples TRBV20-1 to TRBJ2-5, with D perhaps matching TRBD2 (6 bases). V gave up 0 bases and J gave up 1 base, with 9 bases separating them. Germline V gives CDR1 DFQATT, CDR2 SNEGSKA (reference sequence). CDR3 length: 14 amino acids.

The chain combines TRBV12-3 or TRBV12-4 with TRBJ2-3, with 9 bases identical to TRBD2. CDR3 length equals 12 residues. V lost 5 bases to trimming and J lost 13 bases; unmatched junction nucleotides: 7. CDR3 in amino acids: CASSPLAGAKYF. For the CDR3, the DNA is TGTGCCAGCAGTCCCTTAGCGGGAGCCAAGTATTTT.

The chain carries TRBV7-9 and TRBJ2-3; D may be TRBD1 or TRBD2 (5 bases each). Germline V gives CDR1 SEHNR, CDR2 FQNEAQ (reference sequence). Trimming stripped 2 bases from V and 10 bases from J, with 13 bases between. There are 13 residues in the CDR3. CDR3: CASSLIAGGAQYF. For the CDR3, the DNA is TGTGCCAGCAGCTTAATTGCTGGGGGAGCGCAGTATTTT.

V is TRBV5-1 and J is TRBJ2-3; D unclear. Deletions cut 1 base from V and 2 bases from J, with 11 bases between. Germline CDR1 reads SGHRS; CDR2 reads YFSETQ. This CDR3 contains 15 residues. The CDR3 DNA is TGCGCCAGCAGCTTGATTCTGGGCCTCACAGATACGCAGTATTTT. It encodes CASSLILGLTDTQYF.

The chain joins TRBV2 to TRBJ1-5; D is unresolved. CDR1 and CDR2 from the germline V gene are SNHLY and FYNNEI. The CDR3 length is 14 residues. The V and J ends lost 3 bases and 3 bases respectively, with 9 bases between them. In DNA form, the CDR3 reads TGTGCCAGCAGTGAGGGATCCCCCAATCAGCCCCAGCATTTT. Its translation: CASSEGSPNQPQHF.

The chain is built from TRBV27 and TRBJ2-5, with 10 nucleotides matching TRBD2. V lost 5 bases and J lost 4; bases outside the gene matches: 10. Germline V lookup: CDR1 MNHEY, CDR2 SMNVEV (reference sequence). CDR3 length: 16 residues. CDR3 in DNA: TGTGCCAGCAGTCCCCAGCGGGGGGGCCTGGTAGAGACCCAGTACTTC. Translating it yields CASSPQRGGLVETQYF.

The gene calls are TRBV28 and TRBJ2-5, with D tentatively TRBD2 (6 bases). Germline V gene lookup returns CDR1 MDHEN and CDR2 SYDVKM. There are 13 residues in the CDR3. V was clipped by 6 bases and J by 5 bases, with 13 bases between them. CDR3 sequence reads: CASRRGGGETQYF. The CDR3 DNA follows: TGTGCCAGCAGGCGGGGTGGAGGGGAGACCCAGTACTTC.